This T cell receptor (beta chain) was sequenced in a study of cytomegalovirus exposure and HLA in healthy donors. Study-level results: Cytomegalovirus status was reportedly diagnosed by the classifier with high specificity and sensitivity.

The germline V gene has CDR1 MNHEY and CDR2 SVGAGI. Trimming pared 6 bases from V and 7 bases from J, leaving 12 bases between. The length of the CDR3 is 12 residues. Sequencing was performed with immunoSEQ multiplex PCR; in TCRdb, only in-frame clones are kept and a portion is missing. Here the sample spans about 120,000 clones, roughly 87% being singletons. In regard to this clone: Its target is unknown.

The study drew the donors from its roughly 120-subject validation cohort, separate from the approximately 690-subject first cohort. This receptor was identified in a woman aged 18-35 years in good health and CMV-seronegative. The gene calls are TRBV6-5 and TRBJ1-1, with D possibly being TRBD1 (6 bases). The sequenced material came from PBMCs. In DNA form, the CDR3 reads TGTGCCAGCAGCACGCAGGGGAGTGAAGCTTTCTTT. Protein: CASSTQGSEAFF.